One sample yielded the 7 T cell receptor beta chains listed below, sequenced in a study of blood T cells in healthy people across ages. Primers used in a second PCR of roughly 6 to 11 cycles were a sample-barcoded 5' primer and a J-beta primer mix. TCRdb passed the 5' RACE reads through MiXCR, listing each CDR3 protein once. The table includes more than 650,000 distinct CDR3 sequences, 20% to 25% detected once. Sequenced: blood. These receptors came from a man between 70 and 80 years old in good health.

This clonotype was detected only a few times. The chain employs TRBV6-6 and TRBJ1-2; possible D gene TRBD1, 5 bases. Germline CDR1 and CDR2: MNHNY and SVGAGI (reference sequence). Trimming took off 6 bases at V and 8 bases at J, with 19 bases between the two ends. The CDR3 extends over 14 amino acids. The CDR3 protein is CASSIPGQGGGYTF. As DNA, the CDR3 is TGTGCCAGCAGCATCCCTGGGCAGGGTGGCGGCTACACCTTC.

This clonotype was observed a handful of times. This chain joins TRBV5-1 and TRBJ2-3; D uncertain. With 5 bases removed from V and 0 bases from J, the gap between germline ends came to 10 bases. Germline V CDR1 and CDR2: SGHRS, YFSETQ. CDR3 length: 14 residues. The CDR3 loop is CASSLIRSTDTQYF. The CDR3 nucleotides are TGCGCCAGCAGTCTAATACGGAGCACAGATACGCAGTATTTT.

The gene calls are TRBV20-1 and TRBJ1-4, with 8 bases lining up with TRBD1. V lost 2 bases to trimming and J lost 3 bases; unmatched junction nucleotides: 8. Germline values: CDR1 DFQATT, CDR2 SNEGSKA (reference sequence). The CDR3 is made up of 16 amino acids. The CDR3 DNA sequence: TGCAGTGCTAGATGGACAGGGAGGAGGGCTAATGAAAAACTGTTTTTT. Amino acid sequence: CSARWTGRRANEKLFF.

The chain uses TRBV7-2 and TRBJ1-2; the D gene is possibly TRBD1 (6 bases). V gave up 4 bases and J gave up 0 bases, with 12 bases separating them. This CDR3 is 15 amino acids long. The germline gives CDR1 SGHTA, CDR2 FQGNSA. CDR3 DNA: TGTGCCAGCAGCTCCACAGGGTTAGCTAACTATGGCTACACCTTC. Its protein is CASSSTGLANYGYTF.

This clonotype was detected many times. The CDR3 protein is CSAEVRGTNYGYTF. The CDR3 nucleotides read TGCAGTGCTGAGGTCAGGGGCACTAACTATGGCTACACCTTC. This rearrangement joins TRBV20-1 to TRBJ1-2, with D possibly TRBD1 on 6 matching bases. This CDR3 region has 14 residues. CDR1 and CDR2 from the germline V gene are DFQATT and SNEGSKA (reference sequence). Trimming cost V 5 bases and J 0 bases, with 13 bases left between them.

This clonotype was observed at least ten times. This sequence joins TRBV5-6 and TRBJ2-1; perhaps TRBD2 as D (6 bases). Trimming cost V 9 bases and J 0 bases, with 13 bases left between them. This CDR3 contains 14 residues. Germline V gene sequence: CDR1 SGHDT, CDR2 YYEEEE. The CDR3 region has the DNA TGTGCCACCCTGGGAGGAAACTCCTACAATGAGCAGTTCTTC. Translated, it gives CATLGGNSYNEQFF. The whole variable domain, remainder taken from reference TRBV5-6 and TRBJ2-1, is DAGVTQSPTHLIKTRGQQVTLRCSPKSGHDTVSWYQQALGQGPQFIFQYYEEEERQRGNFPDRFSGHQFPNYSSELNVNALLLGDSALYLCATLGGNSYNEQFFGPGTRLTVL.

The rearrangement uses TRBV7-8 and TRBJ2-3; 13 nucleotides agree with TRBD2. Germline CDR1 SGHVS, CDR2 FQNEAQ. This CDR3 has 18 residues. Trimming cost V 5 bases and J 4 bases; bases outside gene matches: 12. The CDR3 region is CASSPLGLAGRSADTQYF. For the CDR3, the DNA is TGTGCCAGCAGCCCACTGGGACTAGCGGGAAGGTCGGCAGATACGCAGTATTTT.